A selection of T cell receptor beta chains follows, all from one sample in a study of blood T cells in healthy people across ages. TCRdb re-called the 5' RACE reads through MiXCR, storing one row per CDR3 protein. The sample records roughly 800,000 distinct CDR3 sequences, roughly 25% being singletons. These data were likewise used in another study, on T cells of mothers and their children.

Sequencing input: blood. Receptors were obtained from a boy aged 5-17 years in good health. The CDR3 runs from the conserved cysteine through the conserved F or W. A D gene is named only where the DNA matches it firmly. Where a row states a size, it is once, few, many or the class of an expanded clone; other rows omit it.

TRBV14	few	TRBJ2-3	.	TGTGCCAGCAGCCACACGGTAGATACGCAGTATTTT	CASSHTVDTQYF
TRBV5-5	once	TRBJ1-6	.	TGTGCCAGCACCCGGCCGGATTCACCCCTCCACTTT	CASTRPDSPLHF
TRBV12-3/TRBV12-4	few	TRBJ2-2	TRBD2	TGTGCCAGCAGCGAGCTGGGACTAGCGGGGGACATGTGGGAGCTGTTTTTT	CASSELGLAGDMWELFF
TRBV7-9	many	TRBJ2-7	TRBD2	TGTGCCAGCAGCTCCCCGCGGGGGGCGATCTCCTACGAGCAGTACTTC	CASSSPRGAISYEQYF
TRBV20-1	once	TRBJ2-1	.	TGCAGTGCTAGCGGAAACATAGCGGAGGGGACCAATGAGCAGTTCTTC	CSASGNIAEGTNEQFF
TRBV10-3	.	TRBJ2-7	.	TGTGCCATCAGTGAGTCAGGACAGCGGTTCGAGCAGTACTTC	CAISESGQRFEQYF
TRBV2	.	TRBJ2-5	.	TGTGCCAGCGGAGAACCTACCCTACAAGAGACCCAGTACTTC	CASGEPTLQETQYF
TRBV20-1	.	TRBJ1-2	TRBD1	TGCAGTGCTAGACCGAGACAGGGAGGGCGCAGGGGTAACTATGGCTACACCTTC	CSARPRQGGRRGNYGYTF
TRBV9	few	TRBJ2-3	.	TGTGCCAGCAGCGTGGGCTTGGGGGGAGATACGCAGTATTTT	CASSVGLGGDTQYF
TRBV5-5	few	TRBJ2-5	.	TGTGCCAGCACCCTATCGGCGGCCTATGGGGAGACCCAGTACTTC	CASTLSAAYGETQYF
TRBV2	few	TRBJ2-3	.	TGTGCCAGCAGCGAGTATGGTGCCACAGATACGCAGTATTTT	CASSEYGATDTQYF
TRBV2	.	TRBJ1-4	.	TGTGTCAGCAGTGAATCTGGGCAGGGAGTCGAAAAACTGTTTTTT	CVSSESGQGVEKLFF
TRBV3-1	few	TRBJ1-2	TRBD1	TGTGCCAGCAGCCACGGAGAACAGGGGGCCGATGGCTACACCTTC	CASSHGEQGADGYTF
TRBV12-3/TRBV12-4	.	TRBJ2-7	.	TGTGCCAGCAGTACTCGACAAGCATCCCACGAGCAGTACTTC	CASSTRQASHEQYF
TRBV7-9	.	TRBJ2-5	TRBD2	TGTGCCAGCAGCGCGACTAGCGGGAGAGAGACCCAGTACTTC	CASSATSGRETQYF
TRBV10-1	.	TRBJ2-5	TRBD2	TGCGCCAGCAGTGAAAACCTGAGCGGGGCCCAGTACTTC	CASSENLSGAQYF
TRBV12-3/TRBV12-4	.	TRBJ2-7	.	TGTGCCAGCAGTTTAGCCACTTGGGACGAGCAGTACTTC	CASSLATWDEQYF
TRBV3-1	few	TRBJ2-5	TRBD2	TGTGCCAGCAGCCCCCGAACGCTAGCGGTGAGAGAGACCCAGTACTTC	CASSPRTLAVRETQYF
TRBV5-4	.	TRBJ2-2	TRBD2	TGTGCCAGCAGCCCAGACGGACTAGCGGGTAACACCGGGGAGCTGTTTTTT	CASSPDGLAGNTGELFF
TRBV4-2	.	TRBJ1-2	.	TGTGCCAGCAGCCAAGTGGAGAACTATGGCTACACCTTC	CASSQVENYGYTF
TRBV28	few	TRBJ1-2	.	TGTGCCAGCAGTTTATACGAAAACTACACCTTC	CASSLYENYTF
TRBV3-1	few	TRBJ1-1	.	TGTGCCAGCAGCCAAGATGCTTTTGGACGGAACACTGAAGCTTTCTTT	CASSQDAFGRNTEAFF
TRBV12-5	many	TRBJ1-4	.	TGTGCTAGTGGCCGACCATCCTTAGGGGAAAAACTGTTTTTT	CASGRPSLGEKLFF
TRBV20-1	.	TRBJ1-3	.	TGCAGTGCTAGAGATGGACGGAGCTCTGGAAACACCATATATTTT	CSARDGRSSGNTIYF
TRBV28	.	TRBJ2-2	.	TGTGCCAGCAGTTTGGACAGCTACACCGGGGAGCTGTTTTTT	CASSLDSYTGELFF
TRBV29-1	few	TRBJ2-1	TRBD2	TGCAGCGTCGGGGGACTAGCGGAGTACAATGAGCAGTTCTTC	CSVGGLAEYNEQFF
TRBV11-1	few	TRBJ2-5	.	TGTGCCAGCAGCTCCAGTAAGCCCCAGTACTTC	CASSSSKPQYF
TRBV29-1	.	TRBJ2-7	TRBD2	TGCAGCGTTGAAGATAGAAGACTAGCGGGAGTTTACGAGCAGTACTTC	CSVEDRRLAGVYEQYF
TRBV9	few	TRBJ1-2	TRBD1	TGTGCCAGCAGCGCCCCTCAGGGAGGGACAGAGTACGGCTACACCTTC	CASSAPQGGTEYGYTF
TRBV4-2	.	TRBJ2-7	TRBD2	TGTGCCAGCAGCCCAGAGGCCGAGCGGGGTCCATCCGAGCAGTACTTC	CASSPEAERGPSEQYF
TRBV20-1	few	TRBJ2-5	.	TGCAGTGCTACGATGGGGGCGGAAGAGACCCAGTACTTC	CSATMGAEETQYF
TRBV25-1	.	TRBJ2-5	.	TGTGCCAGCAGTGAGCCGTACCGGGACCCTATCCAAGAGACCCAGTACTTC	CASSEPYRDPIQETQYF
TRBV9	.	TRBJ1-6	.	TGTGCCAGCAGCGTAGTGGGGGGAGATTCACCCCTCCACTTT	CASSVVGGDSPLHF
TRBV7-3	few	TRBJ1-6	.	TGTGCCAGCAGCTTAGGGGGGTCGGGTTCACCCCTCCACTTT	CASSLGGSGSPLHF
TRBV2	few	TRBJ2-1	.	TGTGCCAGCAGACCGAGAAGTTCACCGGACAATGAGCAGTTCTTC	CASRPRSSPDNEQFF
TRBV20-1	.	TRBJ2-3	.	TGCAGTGCTTCTGGCGGGGGCGGCGCTACAGATACGCAGTATTTT	CSASGGGGATDTQYF
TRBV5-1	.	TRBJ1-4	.	TGCGCCAGCAGAGAAGGAGGGCGGAGAAATGAGAAACTGTTTTTT	CASREGGRRNEKLFF
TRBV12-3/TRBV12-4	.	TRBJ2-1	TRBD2	TGTGCCAGCAGGAAGACTAGCGGATACAATGAGCAGTTCTTC	CASRKTSGYNEQFF
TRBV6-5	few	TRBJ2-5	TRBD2	TGTGCCAGCAGTCTTCCTCCCGGGAGGGCCCAGTACTTC	CASSLPPGRAQYF
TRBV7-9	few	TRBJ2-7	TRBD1	TGTGCCGGCAGCCGTAGACAGGGCTCCTACGAGCAGTACTTC	CAGSRRQGSYEQYF
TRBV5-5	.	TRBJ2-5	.	TGTGCCGGCAGCTTGAACTCGGGGGAGGAGACCCAGTACTTC	CAGSLNSGEETQYF
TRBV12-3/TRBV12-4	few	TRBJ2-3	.	TGTGCCAGCAGTCCAAGTGGGCCCCCCCAGTATTTT	CASSPSGPPQYF
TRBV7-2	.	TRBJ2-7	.	TGTGCCAGCAGCGTGCCTACCCTTGGGCAGTACTTC	CASSVPTLGQYF
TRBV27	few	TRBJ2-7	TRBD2	TGTGCCAGCAGTTCATTAGCGGGCGAGCAGTACTTC	CASSSLAGEQYF
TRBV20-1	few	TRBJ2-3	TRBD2	TGCAGTGCTATCCGGGGGGGCCGTACAGATACGCAGTATTTT	CSAIRGGRTDTQYF
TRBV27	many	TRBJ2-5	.	TGTGCCAGCAGTTTAATTGGCTTTGGGACCCCGGGGACCCAGTACTTC	CASSLIGFGTPGTQYF
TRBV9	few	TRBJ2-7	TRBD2	TGTGCCAGCAGCGTAAGGTCACTAGCGGGTTTCTACGAGCAGTACTTC	CASSVRSLAGFYEQYF
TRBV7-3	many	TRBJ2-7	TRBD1	TGTGCCAGCAGCTTAAACAGGGGGTACGAGCAGTACTTC	CASSLNRGYEQYF
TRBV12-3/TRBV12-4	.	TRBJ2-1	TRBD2	TGTGCCAGCAGTCCAGCTAGCGGGGATTCCTACAATGAGCAGTTCTTC	CASSPASGDSYNEQFF
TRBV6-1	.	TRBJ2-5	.	TGCGCCAGCAGTGAAGACAGGTGGAGGGAGACCCAGTACTTC	CASSEDRWRETQYF
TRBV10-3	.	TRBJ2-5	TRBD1	TGTGCCACGCGACAGGGGGAAGAGACCCAGTACTTC	CATRQGEETQYF
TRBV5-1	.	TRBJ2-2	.	TGCGCCAGTGGACGACATGGTGATACACCCACCGGGGAGCTGTTTTTT	CASGRHGDTPTGELFF
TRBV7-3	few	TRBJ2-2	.	TGTGCCAGCAGCTTAACCAGGGTCGGGGAGCTGTTTTTT	CASSLTRVGELFF
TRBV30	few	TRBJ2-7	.	TGTGCCTGGAGTCCCGCGTTGTCATTCGAGCAGTACTTC	CAWSPALSFEQYF
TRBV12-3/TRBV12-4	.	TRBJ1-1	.	TGTGCCAGCAGGCCGGAGGGGAACACTGAAGCTTTCTTT	CASRPEGNTEAFF
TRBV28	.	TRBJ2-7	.	TGTGCCAACGAGGGCCCCCACTCCTACGAGCAGTACTTC	CANEGPHSYEQYF
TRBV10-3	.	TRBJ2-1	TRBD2	TGTGCCATCACCCCTAGCGGGGGGATCAATGAGCAGTTCTTC	CAITPSGGINEQFF
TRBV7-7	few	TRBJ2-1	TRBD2	TGTGCCAGCAGCCCTGGACTAGCGGGGGGTCATGAGCAGTTCTTC	CASSPGLAGGHEQFF